The sequence of this T cell receptor beta chain was determined in a study of CD8 T cells in ankylosing spondylitis. The CDR3 spans 14 residues. V was clipped by 8 bases and J by 4 bases, with 15 bases between them. Germline CDR1 reads MRHNA; CDR2 reads SNTAGT. As the method for making TCR beta libraries, quantitative 5'-RACE with molecular barcodes was used. A single record per CDR3 protein comes from TCRdb applying MiXCR to the 5' RACE reads. Of 90,000 to 100,000 distinct CDR3 sequences listed, roughly 8.3% are singletons. Study results and caveats: Significant enrichment of disease-linked clones was reported in matched ankylosing spondylitis synovial fluid.

This clonotype was found many times. Its antigen is undetermined. Sequenced: blood, either unsorted or a sorted T cell fraction (not recorded which). The sequence came from a male donor with ankylosing spondylitis or in good health (not recorded which). The chain has TRBV6-4 and TRBJ1-5; D might be TRBD1 (5 bases). The CDR3 spells CASGTFHLNQPQHF. CDR3 in DNA: TGTGCCAGCGGGACGTTCCACTTGAATCAGCCCCAGCATTTT.